This entry lists 26 T cell receptor beta chains sequenced from one sample in a study of blood T cell repertoires in COVID-19. Some clones are missing from TCRdb's copy, which holds only in-frame ones; the method was immunoSEQ multiplex PCR. The data show about 140,000 clones, 60% to 80% seen once. The sequenced sample consisted of PBMCs or T cells enriched from blood (not recorded which). These receptors were collected from a woman between 50 and 59 years old who had recovered from COVID-19.

The genes are TRBV6-6 and TRBJ1-1, with 9 bases matching TRBD1. Germline CDR1 and CDR2: MNHNY and SVGAGI (reference sequence). CDR3 length: 14 residues. J lost 3 bases, V lost 2 bases, and 1 base had no gene match. The chain's CDR3 is CASSYRDRDTEAFF. In DNA form, the CDR3 reads TGTGCCAGCAGTTACCGGGACAGGGACACTGAAGCTTTCTTT.

This sequence joins TRBV14 and TRBJ2-2, with TRBD2 matching 7 bases. The CDR3 runs to 20 residues. V lost 1 base and J lost 0; bases outside the gene matches: 14. The germline CDR1 and CDR2 sequences are SGHDN and FVKESK. The CDR3 DNA follows: TGTGCCAGCAGCCAAGTGCCGGCAGGGAGGGGTGGAGCGAACACCGGGGAGCTGTTTTTT. Protein product: CASSQVPAGRGGANTGELFF.

This sequence joins TRBV2 and TRBJ2-3; D call uncertain. V was pared by 3 bases and J by 4 bases, with 11 bases between. From germline, CDR1 is SNHLY and CDR2 FYNNEI. This CDR3 region has 14 residues. The CDR3 nucleotides are TGTGCCAGCAGTGAGTCTAGTCGCTCAGATACGCAGTATTTT. This encodes CASSESSRSDTQYF.

J is TRBJ2-5 and V is TRBV19, with 10 positions matching TRBD2. CDR3 length equals 15 residues. Germline assignment: CDR1 LNHDA and CDR2 SQIVND (reference sequence). The V and J ends lost 4 bases and 2 bases, in that order; junction bases with no gene match: 4. The CDR3 DNA follows: TGTGCCAGTAGTAAAGGGACTAGCGAACAAGAGACCCAGTACTTC. Translation gives CASSKGTSEQETQYF.

The chain uses TRBV18 and TRBJ2-1; 7 bases are a match to TRBD2. Germline V gene lookup returns CDR1 KGHSH and CDR2 LQKENI. The CDR3 covers 16 residues. The ends lost 0 bases at V and 8 bases at J; junction bases unmatched: 10. The CDR3 sequence: CASSPPLGGSQDEQFF. The CDR3 DNA sequence: TGTGCCAGCTCACCACCCCTAGGCGGGAGCCAAGATGAGCAGTTCTTC.

This sequence joins TRBV28 and TRBJ2-5, with 14 bases that match TRBD2. Losses at the gene ends were 7 bases for V and 5 bases for J; bases not matched to a gene: 9. The V gene's germline CDR1 is MDHEN and CDR2 SYDVKM. This CDR3 contains 16 residues. In nucleotides, the CDR3 is TGTGCCAGCACCCTATCGGGACTAGCGGGAGCCGAGACCCAGTACTTC. Translation gives CASTLSGLAGAETQYF. Drawing the rest from reference TRBV28 and TRBJ2-5, the complete variable domain is DVKVTQSSRYLVKRTGEKVFLECVQDMDHENMFWYRQDPGLGLRLIYFSYDVKMKEKGDIPEGYSVSREKKERFSLILESASTNQTSMYLCASTLSGLAGAETQYFGPGTRLLVL.

This clone was detected only once. J is TRBJ1-1 and V is TRBV14, with a possible D match to TRBD1 (6 bases). The CDR3 loop spans 13 amino acids. The V gene's germline CDR1 is SGHDN and CDR2 FVKESK. The V gene lost 6 bases and the J gene lost 6 bases, with 14 bases spanning the gap. The CDR3 DNA reads TGTGCCAGCAGTCAGAACTACAGGGCTGAAGCTTTCTTT. The encoded protein is CASSQNYRAEAFF.

The V and J genes are TRBV6-5 and TRBJ1-2; 10 nucleotides match TRBD1. The germline V gene encodes CDR1 MNHEY and CDR2 SVGAGI. This CDR3 is built from 14 residues. The J segment lost 8 bases and the V segment lost 6 bases, leaving 9 bases of the junction unmatched. The CDR3 region has the DNA TGTGCCAGCAGCTCCGGGACAGGGGCCTCCGGCTACACCTTC. This gives the protein CASSSGTGASGYTF.

The chain recombines TRBV5-6 with TRBJ1-5, with D possibly being TRBD1 (6 bases). The length of the CDR3 is 16 residues. V lost 4 bases and J lost 3, with 17 bases in between. Germline CDR1 reads SGHDT; CDR2 reads YYEEEE. The CDR3 spells CASSVGGQGPNQPQHF. CDR3 in DNA: TGTGCCAGCAGCGTGGGGGGCCAGGGTCCCAATCAGCCCCAGCATTTT.

The chain uses TRBV3-1 (or the pseudogene TRBV3-2) and TRBJ2-1, with D maybe TRBD2 (5 bases). With 4 bases removed from V and 9 bases from J, the gap between germline ends came to 22 bases. The CDR3 length is 16 residues. Germline V lookup: CDR1 LGHDT, CDR2 YNNKEL (reference sequence). CDR3 in amino acids: CASSPPPGSPKGEQFF. As DNA, the CDR3 is TGTGCCAGCAGCCCCCCCCCGGGGAGTCCTAAGGGTGAGCAGTTCTTC.

This clone has a single count. The J gene is TRBJ1-5, the V gene TRBV30, with D possibly matching TRBD1 (5 bases). The V gene's germline CDR1 is GTSNPN and CDR2 SVGIG (reference sequence). The CDR3 spans 13 residues. The V end lost 2 bases, the J end lost 3 bases, and 8 bases lay between the germline ends. The CDR3 coding sequence is TGTGCCTGGAGTTTCAGGGACAATCAGCCCCAGCATTTT. This sequence encodes CAWSFRDNQPQHF.

The CDR3 nucleotides are TGTGCCAGCAGCTTAGCGCTAGCGGATCAAGAGACCCAGTACTTC. Translation gives CASSLALADQETQYF. This rearrangement joins TRBV7-8 to TRBJ2-5; 7 bases agree with TRBD2. Germline V CDR1 and CDR2: SGHVS, FQNEAQ. The CDR3 spans 15 residues. Unmatched junction bases numbered 3, after V lost 0 bases and J lost 2 bases.

The rearrangement links TRBV9 to TRBJ1-2; 7 bases align to TRBD1. CDR3 size: 15 residues. V shed 4 bases and J 6 bases; nucleotides not matched to a gene: 12. CDR1 and CDR2 from the germline V gene are SGDLS and YYNGEE. In nucleotides, the CDR3 is TGTGCCAGCAGCCTCCAGTTCGGCAGGGGGGATGGCTACACCTTC. Its protein is CASSLQFGRGDGYTF.

This chain uses TRBV7-8 with TRBJ1-4; D is perhaps TRBD1 (5 bases). CDR3 length: 15 residues. CDR1 SGHVS and CDR2 FQNEAQ come from the germline V gene. Trimming left V 1 base short and J 12 bases short, with 18 bases between. Here the CDR3 reads CASSLVGQVEGQLFF. The CDR3 nucleotides are TGTGCCAGCAGCTTAGTGGGTCAGGTGGAGGGGCAACTGTTTTTT.

The genes are TRBV30 and TRBJ1-2, with D perhaps matching TRBD1 (5 bases). Germline V gene data show CDR1 as GTSNPN and CDR2 as SVGIG (reference sequence). Trimming pared 2 bases from V and 0 bases from J, leaving 13 bases between. The length of the CDR3 is 15 residues. The CDR3 region is CAWSTLGGANYGYTF. DNA of the CDR3: TGTGCCTGGAGTACCCTGGGGGGAGCTAACTATGGCTACACCTTC.

The rearrangement links TRBV7-3 to TRBJ2-7; D possibly corresponds to TRBD2 (6 bases). Germline CDR1 reads SGHTA; CDR2 reads FQGTGA. The CDR3 spans 15 residues. V shed 2 bases and J shed 0 bases, with 11 bases lying between them. CDR3 coding DNA: TGTGCCAGCAGCTTAGAAAGCGGGCCCTCCTACGAGCAGTACTTC. Translated, it gives CASSLESGPSYEQYF. The whole variable domain, filled in from reference TRBV7-3 and TRBJ2-7, reads GAGVSQTPSNKVTEKGKYVELRCDPISGHTALYWYRQSLGQGPEFLIYFQGTGAADDSGLPNDRFFAVRPEGSVSTLKIQRTERGDSAVYLCASSLESGPSYEQYFGPGTRLTVT.

This clone showed up many times. V is TRBV5-4 and J is TRBJ2-7, with D tentatively TRBD2 (6 bases). V dropped 2 bases and J dropped 0 bases, with 9 bases sitting between them. The CDR3 is made up of 14 amino acids. CDR1 and CDR2 (germline): SGHNT, YYREEE (reference sequence). The chain's CDR3 is CASSLDGSSYEQYF. The DNA of the CDR3 is TGTGCCAGCAGCTTAGACGGGAGCTCCTACGAGCAGTACTTC. Full variable domain (missing parts from reference TRBV5-4 and TRBJ2-7): ETGVTQSPTHLIKTRGQQVTLRCSSQSGHNTVSWYQQALGQGPQFIFQYYREEENGRGNFPPRFSGLQFPNYSSELNVNALELDDSALYLCASSLDGSSYEQYFGPGTRLTVT.

The chain employs TRBV13 and TRBJ2-5; D is perhaps TRBD2 (6 bases). V lost 0 bases to trimming and J lost 2 bases, with 19 bases between them. CDR1 and CDR2 (germline): PRHDT, FYEKMQ (reference sequence). The CDR3 runs to 18 residues. CDR3 sequence (DNA): TGTGCCAGCAGCTTAGGTCGACTTGACGGGACTTCGCAAGAGACCCAGTACTTC. This encodes CASSLGRLDGTSQETQYF.

This chain connects TRBV13 to TRBJ1-2; 9 bases map to TRBD1. The germline CDR1 and CDR2 sequences are PRHDT and FYEKMQ (reference sequence). The CDR3 has 15 residues. V shed 5 bases and J 7 bases; nucleotides not matched to a gene: 11. CDR3 in amino acids: CASSQWDREDGGYTF. DNA for the CDR3: TGTGCCAGCAGCCAATGGGACAGGGAGGACGGTGGCTACACCTTC.

The chain uses TRBV6-1 and TRBJ1-2; D is undetermined. Germline CDR1 and CDR2: MNHNS and SASEGT. V lost 2 bases, J lost 3 bases, and 7 bases lay in between. This CDR3 has 13 amino acids. Written as DNA, the CDR3 is TGTGCCAGCAGTGAAAACAGCTACTATGGCTACACCTTC. Encoded protein: CASSENSYYGYTF.

V gene TRBV9 combines with J gene TRBJ1-1; TRBD1 matches at 9 bases. The CDR3 is 15 amino acids. The V segment lost 0 bases and the J segment 1 base; nucleotides outside the gene matches: 1. Germline CDR1 reads SGDLS; CDR2 reads YYNGEE. The CDR3 nucleotides are TGTGCCAGCAGCGTAGAGGGACAGGGGAACACTGAAGCTTTCTTT. Its translation: CASSVEGQGNTEAFF.

The V and J genes are TRBV27 and TRBJ2-3; unclear D gene. V was cut by 0 bases and J by 6 bases, with 4 bases left in between. In germline, CDR1 is MNHEY, CDR2 SMNVEV (reference sequence). The CDR3 runs 12 residues. The CDR3 sequence is CASSLSSDTQYF. In DNA, the CDR3 is TGTGCCAGCAGTTTATCATCGGATACGCAGTATTTT.

This chain links TRBV2 with TRBJ2-3, with 8 bases matching TRBD2. With V trimmed by 10 bases and J by 5 bases, 11 bases remained unmatched. From germline, CDR1 is SNHLY and CDR2 FYNNEI. The CDR3 has 14 residues. The CDR3 here is CATTGGEGQDTQYF. The CDR3 coding sequence is TGTGCCACTACCGGGGGGGAGGGCCAAGATACGCAGTATTTT.

This clone was observed a handful of times. The CDR3 sequence is CASSPHRGDTSEKLFF. CDR3 sequence (DNA): TGTGCCAGCAGCCCCCATCGTGGGGACACGAGTGAAAAACTGTTTTTT. The genes are TRBV9 and TRBJ1-4; D might be TRBD1 (6 bases). V lost 4 bases and J 7 bases, leaving 20 bases between the germline ends. CDR3 length: 16 amino acids. Germline V gene data show CDR1 as SGDLS and CDR2 as YYNGEE.

This clone appeared once. The rearrangement uses TRBV6-5 and TRBJ1-2; a weak D match, TRBD1 (5 bases). CDR1 is MNHEY and CDR2 is SVGAGI in the germline V gene. The CDR3 spans 12 residues. Trimming cost V 6 bases and J 4 bases, with 9 bases left between them. This CDR3 is CASRVGGYGYTF. CDR3 bases: TGTGCCAGCAGGGTGGGGGGCTATGGCTACACCTTC.

About this clone: Relative to the germline gene, one junction end is altered; a read error may explain this. The chain recombines TRBV5-1 with TRBJ1-5; a weak D match, TRBD1 (6 bases). Looked up from germline, CDR1 is SGHRS and CDR2 is YFSETQ. There are 15 residues in the CDR3. CDR3 protein: CASSPGQSSHQPQHF. The CDR3 DNA sequence: TGCGCCAGCAGCCCTGGACAGAGTAGCCATCAGCCCCAGCATTTT.